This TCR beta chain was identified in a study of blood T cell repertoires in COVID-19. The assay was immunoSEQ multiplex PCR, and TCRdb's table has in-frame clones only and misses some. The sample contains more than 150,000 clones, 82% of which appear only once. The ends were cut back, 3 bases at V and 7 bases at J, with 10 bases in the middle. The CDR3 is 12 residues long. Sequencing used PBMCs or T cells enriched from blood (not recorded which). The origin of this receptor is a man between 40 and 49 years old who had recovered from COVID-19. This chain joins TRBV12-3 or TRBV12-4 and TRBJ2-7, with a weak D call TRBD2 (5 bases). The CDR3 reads CASSLSPGEQYF. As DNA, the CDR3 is TGTGCCAGCAGTTTGTCCCCGGGGGAGCAGTACTTC.